The 4 T cell receptor beta chains listed next were all sequenced from one sample in a study of T-cell reconstitution after alpha-beta-depleted transplantation in children (dated by TCRdb to the mid-2010s). The receptor library was made with PCR. Sequencing took place on an Illumina HiSeq 2500. TCR library preparation used molecular barcoding, with unique molecular identifiers applied to normalize quantification of the TCRbeta repertoire. TCRdb ran its own pipeline on the public reads, namely fastp trimming at Q25 and MiXCR clone calling, and kept in-frame beta chains. Rows matching on CDR3 protein sequence are summarized as one entry with the most common DNA and genes. Present in this sample are about 290,000 distinct CDR3 sequences, just over 7.5% of which were seen just once. Jointly, the top ten make up around 10% of the sample. Results the study describes overall, beyond this receptor: The frequencies of hyperexpanded clones fell over the following months, and after one year, T-cell counts and TCRbeta diversity were mostly attributed to newly produced T cells.

Their antigens are not known. Per the publication, the treatment or condition label means: allogeneic hematopoietic cell transplantation with graft depleted of TCRalphabeta T cells and CD19 B cells. This specimen was peripheral blood, taken 360 days after TCRalphabeta/CD19-depleted stem cell transplant. The receptors were gathered from a female patient aged 2 to 10 who had a stem cell transplant for Fanconi anemia, so the T cells may come from the graft donor.

About this clonotype: One end of the junction does not line up with germline, which may come from a read error. This chain connects TRBV7-2 to TRBJ2-1; 11 bases are a match to TRBD2. Looked up from germline, CDR1 is SGHTA and CDR2 is FQGNSA. The CDR3 consists of 15 residues. CDR3 DNA: TGTGCCAGCAGCGTAGCGGGAGGGCGTCGGAGTGAGCAGTTCTTC. Protein product: CASSVAGGRRSEQFF.

This clonotype appeared a few times. V gene TRBV15 combines with J gene TRBJ2-5; D uncertain. The V end was cut by 0 bases, the J end by 2 bases, with 16 bases between. Germline V gene sequence: CDR1 LNHNV, CDR2 YYDKDF (reference sequence). This CDR3 is built from 17 residues. The CDR3 protein is CATSREILDGTQETQYF. Here the CDR3 DNA reads TGTGCCACCAGCAGAGAGATACTGGACGGAACACAAGAGACCCAGTACTTC.

This clonotype was found many times. The J gene is TRBJ2-7, the V gene TRBV29-1; 9 nucleotides align to TRBD1. This CDR3 spans 14 amino acids. The germline V gene has CDR1 SQVTM and CDR2 ANQGSEA. V trimming: 6 bases; J trimming: 4 bases; junction bases outside the gene matches: 10. CDR3 sequence reads: CSVARDRAIYEQYF. The CDR3, as DNA: TGCAGCGTAGCCCGGGACAGGGCGATTTACGAGCAGTACTTC.

This clonotype has at least ten counts. This chain joins TRBV3-1 and TRBJ2-1, with D possibly matching TRBD1 (5 bases). The ends were cut back, 3 bases at V and 7 bases at J, with 10 bases in the middle. Germline V lookup: CDR1 LGHDT, CDR2 YNNKEL (reference sequence). The CDR3 has 13 amino acids. In DNA form, the CDR3 reads TGTGCCAGCAGCCAGGGGCAGGCGAATGAGCAGTTCTTC. Protein product: CASSQGQANEQFF.